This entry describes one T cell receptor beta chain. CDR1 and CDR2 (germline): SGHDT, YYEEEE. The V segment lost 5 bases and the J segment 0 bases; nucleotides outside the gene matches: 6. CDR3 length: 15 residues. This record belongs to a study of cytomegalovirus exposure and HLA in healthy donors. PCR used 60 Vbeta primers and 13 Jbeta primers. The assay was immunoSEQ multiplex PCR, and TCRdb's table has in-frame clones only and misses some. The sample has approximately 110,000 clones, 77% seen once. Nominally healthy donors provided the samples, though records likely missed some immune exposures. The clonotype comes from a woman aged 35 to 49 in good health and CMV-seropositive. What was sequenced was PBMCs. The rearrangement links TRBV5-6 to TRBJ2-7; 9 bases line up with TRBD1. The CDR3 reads CASSPGTGSSYEQYF. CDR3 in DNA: TGTGCCAGCAGTCCCGGGACAGGGAGCTCCTACGAGCAGTACTTC.